This T cell receptor (beta chain) stems from a study of cytomegalovirus exposure and HLA in healthy donors. Study results and caveats: Other equally common chains were less clonally expanded than HLA-associated TCR beta chains, a later analysis showed. Some V segments, TRBV6-2 and TRBV6-3 among them, were indistinguishable and were therefore excluded.

Concerning this clone itself: What it recognizes is unknown.

This CDR3 comprises 15 residues. Unmatched junction bases numbered 8, after V lost 4 bases and J lost 6 bases. Germline V gene sequence: CDR1 GTSNPN, CDR2 SVGIG (reference sequence). The donors were healthy bone marrow donors. Primers: 60 Vbeta forward and 13 Jbeta reverse. Sequencing used immunoSEQ multiplex PCR; TCRdb keeps in-frame clones, though not all of them. Across about 74,000 clones, the top ten clones capture 6% to 8% of the sample. The source of this sequence is a female donor in good health and CMV-seropositive. J is TRBJ2-2 and V is TRBV30; 10 bases line up with TRBD1. Sequences were obtained from PBMCs. CDR3 coding DNA: TGTGCCTGGAACTTGGACAGGGGGAAGGCCGGGGAGCTGTTTTTT. As protein: CAWNLDRGKAGELFF.